These T cell receptor beta chains were read from a single sample in a study of long-term antiretroviral therapy in people with HIV. Assay used: immunoSEQ multiplex PCR; TCRdb lists only in-frame clones, some missing. The table shows about 25,000 clones, with roughly 83% occurring only once. Source: unsorted PBMCs, taken roughly 4.1 years after starting antiretroviral therapy. The receptors shown here come from a young man with HIV. CDR3s include the opening cysteine and the closing phenylalanine or tryptophan. The D gene is left open where the match is weak. Rows may omit the clone size; those that give it use once, few, many or a size class.

CDR3nt: TGTGCCAGCAGCTTGATGAGACAAGGGGTCCACGAGCAGTACTTC
CDR3aa: CASSLMRQGVHEQYF
v_gene: TRBV5-6
j_gene: TRBJ2-7
d_gene: NA
abundance: NA

CDR3nt: TGTGCCAGCAGTCTCGGTGAATATGGGGAGACCCAGTACTTC
CDR3aa: CASSLGEYGETQYF
v_gene: TRBV2
j_gene: TRBJ2-5
d_gene: NA
abundance: NA

CDR3nt: TGCGCCAGCAGCTTGGGACAGGGACAGAGCTCCTACGAGCAGTACTTC
CDR3aa: CASSLGQGQSSYEQYF
v_gene: TRBV5-1
j_gene: TRBJ2-7
d_gene: TRBD1
abundance: once

CDR3nt: TGTGCCTGGAGTATAAAGGACACAGGCAATCAGCCCCAGCATTTT
CDR3aa: CAWSIKDTGNQPQHF
v_gene: TRBV30
j_gene: TRBJ1-5
d_gene: NA
abundance: NA

CDR3nt: TGTGCCAGCAAACCGGGCTTCCATTTGGGAGGCTACACCTTC
CDR3aa: CASKPGFHLGGYTF
v_gene: TRBV19
j_gene: TRBJ1-2
d_gene: NA
abundance: NA

CDR3nt: TGTGCCAGTACCCAGCTTGACAGGGGGCTTGGGGCCAACGTCCTGACTTTC
CDR3aa: CASTQLDRGLGANVLTF
v_gene: TRBV19
j_gene: TRBJ2-6
d_gene: TRBD1
abundance: NA

CDR3nt: TGTGCCATCAGTTCCGGGACAGGGCGCGACGAGCAGTACTTC
CDR3aa: CAISSGTGRDEQYF
v_gene: TRBV10-3
j_gene: TRBJ2-7
d_gene: TRBD1
abundance: NA

CDR3nt: TGTGCCAGCAGTCCCCGCCAGCTTCTAATCTACGAGCAGTACTTC
CDR3aa: CASSPRQLLIYEQYF
v_gene: TRBV2
j_gene: TRBJ2-7
d_gene: NA
abundance: NA

CDR3nt: TGTGCCAGCAGTGCCGAAGGGTGGGGGAACGGCTACACCTTC
CDR3aa: CASSAEGWGNGYTF
v_gene: TRBV6-4
j_gene: TRBJ1-2
d_gene: NA
abundance: NA

CDR3nt: TGTGCCAGCAGTCGAGGCAGCCCAGCTAACTATGGCTACACCTTC
CDR3aa: CASSRGSPANYGYTF
v_gene: TRBV6-5
j_gene: TRBJ1-2
d_gene: NA
abundance: NA

CDR3nt: TGTGCCAGCAGCTTTGACAGGGGGCAAGATACGCAGTATTTT
CDR3aa: CASSFDRGQDTQYF
v_gene: TRBV7-2
j_gene: TRBJ2-3
d_gene: TRBD1
abundance: once

CDR3nt: TGTGCCAGCTCTCCAAGACTCCCCGAGATGAATGAGCAGTTCTTC
CDR3aa: CASSPRLPEMNEQFF
v_gene: TRBV18
j_gene: TRBJ2-1
d_gene: NA
abundance: NA

CDR3nt: TGTGCCAGCAGCTTAGGGACTAGCGGAACAGATACGCAGTATTTT
CDR3aa: CASSLGTSGTDTQYF
v_gene: TRBV5-4
j_gene: TRBJ2-3
d_gene: TRBD2
abundance: NA

CDR3nt: TGTGCCAGCAGCTTAGATCTAGCGGGCTTGTACGAGCAGTACTTC
CDR3aa: CASSLDLAGLYEQYF
v_gene: TRBV7-2
j_gene: TRBJ2-7
d_gene: TRBD2
abundance: NA

CDR3nt: TGTGCCAGCAGTGAATCAGGGACAGAAGGAGACTATGGCTACACCTTC
CDR3aa: CASSESGTEGDYGYTF
v_gene: TRBV25-1
j_gene: TRBJ1-2
d_gene: TRBD1
abundance: NA

CDR3nt: TGTGCCAGCAGCCAAGAGGACAGGGATGAGCAAGAGACCCAGTACTTC
CDR3aa: CASSQEDRDEQETQYF
v_gene: TRBV4-2
j_gene: TRBJ2-5
d_gene: TRBD1
abundance: NA

CDR3nt: TGTGCCAGCAGTGTTGGGACAGGGAGCAATCAGCCCCAGCATTTT
CDR3aa: CASSVGTGSNQPQHF
v_gene: TRBV6-1
j_gene: TRBJ1-5
d_gene: TRBD1
abundance: NA

CDR3nt: TGTGCCAGCAGACAAACCATTGGGGGGAGAGCTTTCTTT
CDR3aa: CASRQTIGGRAFF
v_gene: TRBV5-4
j_gene: TRBJ1-1
d_gene: NA
abundance: NA

CDR3nt: TGTGCCACCAGCAGAGAGACTAGCGGGGTGGAGACCCAGTACTTC
CDR3aa: CATSRETSGVETQYF
v_gene: TRBV15
j_gene: TRBJ2-5
d_gene: TRBD2
abundance: NA

CDR3nt: TGTGCCAGCTCGCCGGGACACCCGCTGGAGACCCAGTACTTC
CDR3aa: CASSPGHPLETQYF
v_gene: TRBV18
j_gene: TRBJ2-5
d_gene: NA
abundance: NA

CDR3nt: TGTGCCAGCAGGTCTTGGGGGTCGGGGGCGGTTGGCTACGAGCAGTACTTC
CDR3aa: CASRSWGSGAVGYEQYF
v_gene: TRBV7-9
j_gene: TRBJ2-7
d_gene: NA
abundance: NA

CDR3nt: TGTGCCAGCAGTTATCCAGCGGGAGTAAGGAATGAGCAGTTCTTC
CDR3aa: CASSYPAGVRNEQFF
v_gene: TRBV6-6
j_gene: TRBJ2-1
d_gene: TRBD2
abundance: NA

CDR3nt: TGTGCCAGCTCACCTCAGCTAGCGGGATTCTCTAGCACAGATACGCAGTATTTT
CDR3aa: CASSPQLAGFSSTDTQYF
v_gene: TRBV18
j_gene: TRBJ2-3
d_gene: TRBD2
abundance: once

CDR3nt: TGTGCCAGCAGCTTAGGGACAGGGCTCGAGCAGTACTTC
CDR3aa: CASSLGTGLEQYF
v_gene: TRBV7-8
j_gene: TRBJ2-7
d_gene: TRBD1
abundance: NA

CDR3nt: TGTGCCACCGGACAGGTATCGAGTGAAGCTTTCTTT
CDR3aa: CATGQVSSEAFF
v_gene: TRBV27
j_gene: TRBJ1-1
d_gene: TRBD1
abundance: NA

CDR3nt: TGTGCCAGCAGCGCAGATCGGGGCTATGGCTACACCTTC
CDR3aa: CASSADRGYGYTF
v_gene: TRBV7-9
j_gene: TRBJ1-2
d_gene: NA
abundance: NA

CDR3nt: TGTGCCAGCTCACCGCCTGACAGGGCGACTTCCTACGAGCAGTACTTC
CDR3aa: CASSPPDRATSYEQYF
v_gene: TRBV18
j_gene: TRBJ2-7
d_gene: TRBD1
abundance: NA

CDR3nt: TGTGCCAGCGGTACAGGGGACCAAGAGACCCAGTACTTC
CDR3aa: CASGTGDQETQYF
v_gene: TRBV25-1
j_gene: TRBJ2-5
d_gene: TRBD1
abundance: NA

CDR3nt: TGTGCCAGCAGTTACCATAACAAAGAGACCCAGTACTTC
CDR3aa: CASSYHNKETQYF
v_gene: TRBV6-5
j_gene: TRBJ2-5
d_gene: NA
abundance: NA

CDR3nt: TGCGCCAGCAGTCAGGAGGCGCCACCACTGGGCGAGCAGTACTTC
CDR3aa: CASSQEAPPLGEQYF
v_gene: TRBV5-1
j_gene: TRBJ2-7
d_gene: NA
abundance: NA

CDR3nt: TGTGCCAGCAGGTCACAGGGGGCGAGCTCCTACGAGCAGTACTTC
CDR3aa: CASRSQGASSYEQYF
v_gene: TRBV7-9
j_gene: TRBJ2-7
d_gene: TRBD1
abundance: NA

CDR3nt: TGCGCCAGCAGCCAAGGGAGGAATGAGCAGTACTTC
CDR3aa: CASSQGRNEQYF
v_gene: TRBV4-1
j_gene: TRBJ2-7
d_gene: NA
abundance: NA

CDR3nt: TGCGCCAGCAGCCAAGAGGGGGGGAGTCGGCTTAATGAGCAGTTCTTC
CDR3aa: CASSQEGGSRLNEQFF
v_gene: TRBV4-3
j_gene: TRBJ2-1
d_gene: TRBD2
abundance: once

CDR3nt: TGTGCCAGCTCACCTCTTTTCCCCTCTGGAAACACCATATATTTT
CDR3aa: CASSPLFPSGNTIYF
v_gene: TRBV18
j_gene: TRBJ1-3
d_gene: NA
abundance: NA

CDR3nt: TGCGCCAGCAGGGAGGGGGCAGGTAGCAATCAGCCCCAGCATTTT
CDR3aa: CASREGAGSNQPQHF
v_gene: TRBV10-2
j_gene: TRBJ1-5
d_gene: TRBD1
abundance: NA

CDR3nt: TGCGCCAGCAGCCTAGCGGGAGCCGCAGATACGCAGTATTTT
CDR3aa: CASSLAGAADTQYF
v_gene: TRBV5-1
j_gene: TRBJ2-3
d_gene: TRBD2
abundance: NA

CDR3nt: TGTGCCAGCAGTTACGATACAACAGGGACCACTGAAGCTTTCTTT
CDR3aa: CASSYDTTGTTEAFF
v_gene: TRBV6-5
j_gene: TRBJ1-1
d_gene: NA
abundance: few

CDR3nt: TGTGCCAGCAGCCGGGACAGGACCAACTATGGCTACACCTTC
CDR3aa: CASSRDRTNYGYTF
v_gene: TRBV6-5
j_gene: TRBJ1-2
d_gene: TRBD1
abundance: few

CDR3nt: TGTGCCAGCAGCTTTTGGACTAGCGGGATGGGCGGGGAGCTGTTTTTT
CDR3aa: CASSFWTSGMGGELFF
v_gene: TRBV7-2
j_gene: TRBJ2-2
d_gene: TRBD2
abundance: NA

CDR3nt: TGTGCCAGCAGCTCGGGACAGATTTTTAAGTCCACCGGGGAGCTGTTTTTT
CDR3aa: CASSSGQIFKSTGELFF
v_gene: TRBV7-2
j_gene: TRBJ2-2
d_gene: TRBD1
abundance: NA

CDR3nt: TGTGCCAGCAGCTCTATACTAGCGGTAAACCAAGAGACCCAGTACTTC
CDR3aa: CASSSILAVNQETQYF
v_gene: TRBV7-9
j_gene: TRBJ2-5
d_gene: TRBD2
abundance: NA

CDR3nt: TGTGCCAGCAGCCCCGGGACAGGGAAGCTCACCGGGGAGCTGTTTTTT
CDR3aa: CASSPGTGKLTGELFF
v_gene: TRBV5-4
j_gene: TRBJ2-2
d_gene: TRBD1
abundance: NA

CDR3nt: TGTGCCAGCAGTAACAGGGGCACAGATACGCAGTATTTT
CDR3aa: CASSNRGTDTQYF
v_gene: TRBV2
j_gene: TRBJ2-3
d_gene: NA
abundance: NA

CDR3nt: TGTGCCAGCAGCCAAGGGACTAGCAGCTCTGGGGCCAACGTCCTGACTTTC
CDR3aa: CASSQGTSSSGANVLTF
v_gene: TRBV4-2
j_gene: TRBJ2-6
d_gene: TRBD2
abundance: NA

CDR3nt: TGTGCCAGCAGTAAACACAGGGACACTGAAGCTTTCTTT
CDR3aa: CASSKHRDTEAFF
v_gene: TRBV6-4
j_gene: TRBJ1-1
d_gene: NA
abundance: NA

CDR3nt: TGTGCCAGCAGCGTAGCCGCAGGGCCTTCTTACGAGCAGTACTTC
CDR3aa: CASSVAAGPSYEQYF
v_gene: TRBV9
j_gene: TRBJ2-7
d_gene: NA
abundance: NA

CDR3nt: TGTGCCAGCAGCCCCGGTTTAATGACTGGAAACACCATATATTTT
CDR3aa: CASSPGLMTGNTIYF
v_gene: TRBV5-4
j_gene: TRBJ1-3
d_gene: NA
abundance: NA

CDR3nt: TGCGCCAGCAGCCAAGAGGGGGGGAACACTGAAGCTTTCTTT
CDR3aa: CASSQEGGNTEAFF
v_gene: TRBV4-1
j_gene: TRBJ1-1
d_gene: NA
abundance: once

CDR3nt: TGTGCCAGCAGCTCGGGACAGGGGGCCACAGATACGCAGTATTTT
CDR3aa: CASSSGQGATDTQYF
v_gene: TRBV7-9
j_gene: TRBJ2-3
d_gene: TRBD1
abundance: once

CDR3nt: TGTGCCAGCACGAGGGGGCGTGACCCCTACAATGAGCAGTTCTTC
CDR3aa: CASTRGRDPYNEQFF
v_gene: TRBV27
j_gene: TRBJ2-1
d_gene: TRBD1
abundance: NA

CDR3nt: TGCGCCAGCAGCCAACTCGTGACAGTTAGCAATCAGCCCCAGCATTTT
CDR3aa: CASSQLVTVSNQPQHF
v_gene: TRBV4-1
j_gene: TRBJ1-5
d_gene: NA
abundance: few

CDR3nt: TGTGCCAGCAGTTACTCGAACGCGGAAAAACTGTTTTTT
CDR3aa: CASSYSNAEKLFF
v_gene: TRBV6-5
j_gene: TRBJ1-4
d_gene: NA
abundance: NA

CDR3nt: TGCGCCAGCAGAGGACAGGGGCCCCCACACACAGATACGCAGTATTTT
CDR3aa: CASRGQGPPHTDTQYF
v_gene: TRBV5-1
j_gene: TRBJ2-3
d_gene: TRBD1
abundance: once

CDR3nt: TGTGCCAGTAGTATACGTCACAGGGGGTCCAGAACTAATGAAAAACTGTTTTTT
CDR3aa: CASSIRHRGSRTNEKLFF
v_gene: TRBV19
j_gene: TRBJ1-4
d_gene: TRBD1
abundance: NA

CDR3nt: TGTGCCAGCAGCGGGGGAACAGATACGCAGTATTTT
CDR3aa: CASSGGTDTQYF
v_gene: TRBV5-6
j_gene: TRBJ2-3
d_gene: NA
abundance: NA

CDR3nt: TGTGCTAGCAGTCCTGGACGGGATAACTATGGCTACACCTTC
CDR3aa: CASSPGRDNYGYTF
v_gene: TRBV7-9
j_gene: TRBJ1-2
d_gene: NA
abundance: NA

CDR3nt: TGTGCCAGCTCCCCTGGGTCACCGGGACAGGGGCCCACAGATACGCAGTATTTT
CDR3aa: CASSPGSPGQGPTDTQYF
v_gene: TRBV18
j_gene: TRBJ2-3
d_gene: TRBD1
abundance: NA